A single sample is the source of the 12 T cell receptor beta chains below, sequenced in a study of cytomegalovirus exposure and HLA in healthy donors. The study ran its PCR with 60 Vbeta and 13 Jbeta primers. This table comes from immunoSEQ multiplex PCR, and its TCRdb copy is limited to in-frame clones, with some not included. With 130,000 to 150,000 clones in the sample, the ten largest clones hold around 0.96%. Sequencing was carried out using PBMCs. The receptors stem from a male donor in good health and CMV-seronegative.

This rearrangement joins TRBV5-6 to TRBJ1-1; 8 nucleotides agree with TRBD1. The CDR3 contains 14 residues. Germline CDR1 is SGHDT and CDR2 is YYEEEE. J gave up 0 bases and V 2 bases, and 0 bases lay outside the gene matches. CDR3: CASSLQGVNTEAFF. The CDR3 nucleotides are TGTGCCAGCAGCTTACAGGGGGTGAACACTGAAGCTTTCTTT.

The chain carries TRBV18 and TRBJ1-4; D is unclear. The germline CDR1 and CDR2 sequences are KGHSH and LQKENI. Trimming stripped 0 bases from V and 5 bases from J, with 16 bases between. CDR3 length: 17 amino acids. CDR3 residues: CASSPPRGQSENEKLFF. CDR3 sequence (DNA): TGTGCCAGCTCACCACCCCGGGGTCAGAGCGAAAATGAAAAACTGTTTTTT.

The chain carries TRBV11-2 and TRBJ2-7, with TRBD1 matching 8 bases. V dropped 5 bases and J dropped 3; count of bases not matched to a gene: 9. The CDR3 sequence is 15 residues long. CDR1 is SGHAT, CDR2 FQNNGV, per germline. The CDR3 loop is CASSRDRGSIYEQYF. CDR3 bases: TGTGCCAGCAGCCGCGACAGGGGTAGTATCTACGAGCAGTACTTC. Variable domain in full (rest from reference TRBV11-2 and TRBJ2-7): EAGVAQSPRYKIIEKRQSVAFWCNPISGHATLYWYQQILGQGPKLLIQFQNNGVVDDSQLPKDRFSAERLKGVDSTLKIQPAKLEDSAVYLCASSRDRGSIYEQYFGPGTRLTVT.

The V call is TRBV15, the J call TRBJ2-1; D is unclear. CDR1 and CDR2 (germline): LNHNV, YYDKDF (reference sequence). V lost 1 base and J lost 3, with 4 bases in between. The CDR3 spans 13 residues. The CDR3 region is CATSRGHYNEQFF. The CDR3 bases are TGTGCCACCAGCAGAGGACACTACAATGAGCAGTTCTTC.

The CDR3 loop reads CASSMGGPPYEQYF. The CDR3 coding sequence is TGTGCCAGTAGTATGGGGGGACCTCCCTACGAGCAGTACTTC. The genes are TRBV19 and TRBJ2-7, with D perhaps TRBD2 (6 bases). CDR1 is LNHDA, CDR2 SQIVND, per germline (reference sequence). V was shortened by 3 bases and J by 2 bases, with 11 bases between the two germline ends. This CDR3 spans 14 amino acids. The whole variable domain, remainder taken from reference TRBV19 and TRBJ2-7, is DGGITQSPKYLFRKEGQNVTLSCEQNLNHDAMYWYRQDPGQGLRLIYYSQIVNDFQKGDIAEGYSVSREKKESFPLTVTSAQKNPTAFYLCASSMGGPPYEQYFGPGTRLTVT.

The CDR3 nucleotides are TGTGCCAGCAGTTTATTACAGACGAACACTGAAGCTTTCTTT. This sequence encodes CASSLLQTNTEAFF. The rearrangement joins TRBV27 to TRBJ1-1; D is undetermined. V lost 1 base, J lost 1 base, and 7 bases lay in between. Per germline, CDR1 MNHEY and CDR2 SMNVEV (reference sequence). This CDR3 has 14 amino acids.

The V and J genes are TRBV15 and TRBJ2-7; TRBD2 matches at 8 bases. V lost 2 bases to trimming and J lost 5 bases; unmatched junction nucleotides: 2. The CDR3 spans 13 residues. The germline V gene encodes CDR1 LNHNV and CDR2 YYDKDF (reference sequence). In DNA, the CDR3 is TGTGCCACCAGCAGAAACGGGGGGGACGAGCAGTACTTC. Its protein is CATSRNGGDEQYF.

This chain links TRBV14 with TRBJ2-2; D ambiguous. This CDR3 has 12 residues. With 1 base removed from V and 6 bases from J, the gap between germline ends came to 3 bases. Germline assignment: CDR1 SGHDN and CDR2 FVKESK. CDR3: CASSQGAGELFF. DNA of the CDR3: TGTGCCAGCAGCCAAGGCGCCGGGGAGCTGTTTTTT. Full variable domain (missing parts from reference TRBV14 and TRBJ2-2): EAGVTQFPSHSVIEKGQTVTLRCDPISGHDNLYWYRRVMGKEIKFLLHFVKESKQDESGMPNNRFLAERTGGTYSTLKVQPAELEDSGVYFCASSQGAGELFFGEGSRLTVL.

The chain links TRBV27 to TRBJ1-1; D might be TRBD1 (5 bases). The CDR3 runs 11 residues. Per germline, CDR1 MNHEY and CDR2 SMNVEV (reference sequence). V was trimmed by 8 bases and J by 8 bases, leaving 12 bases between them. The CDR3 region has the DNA TGTGCCAGCCGCCAGGGCTCGGAAGCTTTCTTT. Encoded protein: CASRQGSEAFF.

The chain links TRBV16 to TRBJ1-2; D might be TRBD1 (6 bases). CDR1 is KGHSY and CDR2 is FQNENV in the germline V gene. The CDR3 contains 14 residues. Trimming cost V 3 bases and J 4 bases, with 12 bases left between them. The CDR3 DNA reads TGTGCCAGCAGCCACCTTCGACAGGTCTATGGCTACACCTTC. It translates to CASSHLRQVYGYTF. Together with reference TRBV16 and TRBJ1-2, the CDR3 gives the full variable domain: GEEVAQTPKHLVRGEGQKAKLYCAPIKGHSYVFWYQQVLKNEFKFLISFQNENVFDETGMPKERFSAKCLPNSPCSLEIQATKLEDSAVYFCASSHLRQVYGYTFGSGTRLTVV.

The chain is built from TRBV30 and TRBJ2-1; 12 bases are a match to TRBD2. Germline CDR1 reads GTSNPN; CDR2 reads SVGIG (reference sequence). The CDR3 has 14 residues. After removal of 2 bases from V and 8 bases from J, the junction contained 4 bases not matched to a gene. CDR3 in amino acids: CAWSSSGGAYEQFF. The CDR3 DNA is TGTGCCTGGAGTTCTAGCGGGGGGGCCTATGAGCAGTTCTTC.

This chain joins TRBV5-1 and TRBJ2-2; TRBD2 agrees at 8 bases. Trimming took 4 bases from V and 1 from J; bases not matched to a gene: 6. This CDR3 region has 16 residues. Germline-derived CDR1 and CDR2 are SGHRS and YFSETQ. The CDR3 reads CASSLGLAMNTGELFF. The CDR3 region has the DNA TGCGCCAGCAGCCTAGGACTAGCTATGAACACCGGGGAGCTGTTTTTT.